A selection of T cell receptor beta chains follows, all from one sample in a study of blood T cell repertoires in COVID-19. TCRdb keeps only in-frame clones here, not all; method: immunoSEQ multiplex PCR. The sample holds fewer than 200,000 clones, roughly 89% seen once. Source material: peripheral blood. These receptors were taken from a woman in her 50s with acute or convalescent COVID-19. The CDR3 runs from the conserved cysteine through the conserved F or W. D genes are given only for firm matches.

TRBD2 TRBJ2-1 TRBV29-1 TGCAGCGCATATCTAGCGGGGGGCAACCATGAGCAGTTCTTC CSAYLAGGNHEQFF
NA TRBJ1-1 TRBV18 TGTGCCAGCTCACCGACCGGGACAGAAGCTTTCTTT CASSPTGTEAFF
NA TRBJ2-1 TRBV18 TGTGCCAGCTCGGGTCCTATACACAGCTACAATGAGCAGTTCTTC CASSGPIHSYNEQFF
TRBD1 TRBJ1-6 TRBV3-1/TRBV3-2 TGTGCCAGCAGCCAATTGACAGGGGTTAATTCACCCCTCCACTTT CASSQLTGVNSPLHF
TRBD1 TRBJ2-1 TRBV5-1 TGCGCCAGCAGCTTGGCGGGACAGGGGGCCTACAATGAGCAGTTCTTC CASSLAGQGAYNEQFF
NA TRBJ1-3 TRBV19 TGTGCCAGCCAAGTTCGAGGGACTGGAAACACCATATATTTT CASQVRGTGNTIYF
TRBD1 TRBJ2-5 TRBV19 TGTGCCAGTGTAGACAGGGCTGATGGCGAGACCCAGTACTTC CASVDRADGETQYF
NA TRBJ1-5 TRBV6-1 TGTGCCAGCAGTGAAGCTGCCACCGAGGGATTCAATCAGCCCCAGCATTTT CASSEAATEGFNQPQHF
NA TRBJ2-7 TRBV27 TGTGCCAGCAGTTTACTGGGCCCTTCGGGAGAGCAGTACTTC CASSLLGPSGEQYF
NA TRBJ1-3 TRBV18 TGTGCCAGCTCACCAGAGGGAATCTCTGGAAACACCATATATTTT CASSPEGISGNTIYF
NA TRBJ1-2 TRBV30 TGTGCCTGTAGGGGCGGGGCCGGCTACACCTTC CACRGGAGYTF
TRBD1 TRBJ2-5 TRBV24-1 TGTGCCACCAGTGATATTAGACAGGGGAGTGAGACCCAGTACTTC CATSDIRQGSETQYF
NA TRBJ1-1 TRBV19 TGTGCCAGTAGTCGGGGTTTCACTGAAGCTTTCTTT CASSRGFTEAFF